This T cell receptor (beta chain) was documented in a study of CD8+ T cells in alopecia areata. Study-level points and caveats: Scalp clonality and expanded CD8+ clones among the top 100 fell significantly with tofacitinib. Alphabeta T cells residing in normal skin are also sequenced in scalp samples.

Treatment defined: oral pan-JAK inhibitor, 5-10 mg twice daily. Germline loops: CDR1 MNHEY, CDR2 SMNVEV (reference sequence). The CDR3 is 15 residues long. V was shortened by 0 bases and J by 9 bases, with 15 bases between the two germline ends. Reverse transcription of extracted RNA yielded cDNA, which provided the sequencing template. Using immunoSEQ multiplex PCR, the repertoire was profiled, and TCRdb retains in-frame clones only, with some absent. The sample includes 190,000 or so clones, roughly 64% seen only once; the top ten take over 9.5%. In regard to this clone: Antigen specificity is unknown.

The chain couples TRBV27 to TRBJ2-1; D is possibly TRBD1 (5 bases). The sequence was obtained from a human donor with alopecia areata. Source: CD8+ T cells sorted from blood, taken at week 24, from a patient treated with tofacitinib. The CDR3: CASSLSSTASGEQFF. CDR3 in DNA: TGTGCCAGCAGTTTATCTTCGACAGCTTCGGGTGAGCAGTTCTTC.